A selection of T cell receptor beta chains follows, all from one sample in a study of shared T cell receptors in the human thymus. The method was immunoSEQ multiplex PCR; TCRdb's version includes in-frame clones alone and lacks a portion of them. This table holds under 450,000 clones, 85% to 95% found once. The sequencing input was thymocytes. Source of these receptors: a human donor. Each CDR3 is given with its conserved first and last residue. Each record gives: CDR3 DNA, CDR3 protein, V gene, D gene, clone size, J gene. The D gene is left open where the match is weak. Not every row has a clone size; where given, it reads once, few, many or a size class.

TGTGCCAGCAGCTTCGATGGGACAGGGGCCCCGAGGGGCACAGATACGCAGTATTTT	CASSFDGTGAPRGTDTQYF	TRBV7-6	TRBD1	-	TRBJ2-3
TGTGCCAGCAGCCTAGCGGGAGGGCCCTACGAGCAGTACTTC	CASSLAGGPYEQYF	TRBV5-5	TRBD2	-	TRBJ2-7
TGTGCCTGGAGTCTTGGCGACAGGGACTCCCGATCCTACGAGCAGTACTTC	CAWSLGDRDSRSYEQYF	TRBV30	-	-	TRBJ2-7
TGTGCCAGCAGTTACTCGAGTTCCGGGGAGCTGTTTTTT	CASSYSSSGELFF	TRBV6-5	-	-	TRBJ2-2
TGTGCCACCAGCAGAGATCCCCGGGAGGGCCTAACTTTCTACGAGCAGTACTTC	CATSRDPREGLTFYEQYF	TRBV15	TRBD2	-	TRBJ2-7
TGCGCCAGCAGCCAAAAGATTGTAGCTAGCGGGAGGGCCGGGAAAAATGAGCAGTTCTTC	CASSQKIVASGRAGKNEQFF	TRBV4-1	TRBD2	-	TRBJ2-1
TGTGCCAGCAGTGCCCCGACGGACTACGAGCAGTACTTC	CASSAPTDYEQYF	TRBV2	-	-	TRBJ2-7
TGTGCCACCAGCAGAAGAGACTCTAGCGGGAGGACCAACTACGAGCAGTACTTC	CATSRRDSSGRTNYEQYF	TRBV15	TRBD2	-	TRBJ2-7
TGTGCCAGCAGCCTCGATACCCGAAACTATGGCTACACCTTC	CASSLDTRNYGYTF	TRBV11-1	-	-	TRBJ1-2
TGCGCCAGCAGCCTCTTTAGCGGGAGTAACACCTACAATGAGCAGTTCTTC	CASSLFSGSNTYNEQFF	TRBV4-1	TRBD2	-	TRBJ2-1
TGTGCCAGCTCACCCCACCCAAGGGGCGATGAGCAGTTCTTC	CASSPHPRGDEQFF	TRBV18	-	-	TRBJ2-1
TGTGCCAGCTCACCGCTCCCGACAGGATCCTACGAGCAGTACTTC	CASSPLPTGSYEQYF	TRBV18	-	once	TRBJ2-7
TGTGCCAGCAGTCTAAGCGGTGAGGGCCCAGATACGCAGTATTTT	CASSLSGEGPDTQYF	TRBV7-3	-	-	TRBJ2-3
TGCAGCGTTTGGGTTGGGCGGGAGAGGGACACCGGGGAGCTGTTTTTT	CSVWVGRERDTGELFF	TRBV29-1	TRBD2	-	TRBJ2-2
TGTGCCAGCAGCTTAATTCCCACTGAAGGGGATTCTGGAAACACCATATATTTT	CASSLIPTEGDSGNTIYF	TRBV7-8	-	once	TRBJ1-3
TGCGCCAGCAGCTTGGGACTCCTACAAGAGACCCAGTACTTC	CASSLGLLQETQYF	TRBV5-1	-	-	TRBJ2-5
TGTGCCAGCAGCACACGACCAAAGACAGCGGTAAAAGAGACCCAGTACTTC	CASSTRPKTAVKETQYF	TRBV7-9	-	-	TRBJ2-5
TGTGCCAGCAGCCCCATCTTGATGAACACTGAAGCTTTCTTT	CASSPILMNTEAFF	TRBV5-6	-	-	TRBJ1-1
TGTGCCAGCGGAACAGGGTCCTCTGGAAACACCATATATTTT	CASGTGSSGNTIYF	TRBV2	-	-	TRBJ1-3
TGTGCCAGCAGCACCGGACCCCCGGAGCAGTTCTTC	CASSTGPPEQFF	TRBV11-3	-	-	TRBJ2-1
TGTGCCAGCAGTTTAGGGGTTAGAGAGACCCAGTACTTC	CASSLGVRETQYF	TRBV27	-	once	TRBJ2-5
TGTGCCAGCAGTTTCCAGACAGGGGCGGGAACTGAAGCTTTCTTT	CASSFQTGAGTEAFF	TRBV28	TRBD1	-	TRBJ1-1
TGTGCCAGCAGTGAAGGTGGCTCGGGAGGGACCACAGATACGCAGTATTTT	CASSEGGSGGTTDTQYF	TRBV25-1	TRBD2	-	TRBJ2-3
TGTGCCAGCAGTCCCCGCGGGAGATCGGGAGAAGATGGCAATGAGCAGTTCTTC	CASSPRGRSGEDGNEQFF	TRBV27	TRBD2	-	TRBJ2-1
TGTGCCAGCAGCTTAATTCCCGGGCAGCCCCAGCATTTT	CASSLIPGQPQHF	TRBV5-4	-	-	TRBJ1-5
TGTGCCAGCTCACCAAAATTTCGTAGCAATCAGCCCCAGCATTTT	CASSPKFRSNQPQHF	TRBV18	-	-	TRBJ1-5
TGCAGCGTTGGCGTCAGGGAGTCGGGAACGAAGCATGAAGCTTTCTTT	CSVGVRESGTKHEAFF	TRBV29-1	-	-	TRBJ1-1
TGTGCCAGCAGTTTATCAGACCAGATGAACACTGAAGCTTTCTTT	CASSLSDQMNTEAFF	TRBV28	-	-	TRBJ1-1
TGCGCCAGCAGCCAAGATTCGGGACAGGGGTACTATGGCCACACCTTC	CASSQDSGQGYYGHTF	TRBV4-1	TRBD1	-	TRBJ1-2
TGTGCCAGCAGTTTGGCGGGAGGGACTCAGTATTTT	CASSLAGGTQYF	TRBV27	TRBD2	once	TRBJ2-3
TGTGCCTGGAGTTCGTCTAGCGTAAATGAGCAGTTCTTC	CAWSSSSVNEQFF	TRBV30	-	-	TRBJ2-1
TGTGCCAGCAGGGGGGAACCTAACACGGAGGCGGACACTGAAGCTTTCTTT	CASRGEPNTEADTEAFF	TRBV27	-	-	TRBJ1-1
TGTGCCAGCAGTCGCAAAAGGGCGGTATTATCCTACGACGAGCAGTACTTC	CASSRKRAVLSYDEQYF	TRBV28	-	-	TRBJ2-7
TGTGCCAGCAGTTTGATTGGGTGCCAGCCCCAGCATTTT	CASSLIGCQPQHF	TRBV28	-	-	TRBJ1-5
TGTGCCACCAGCAGAGGACCGATGAATCAGCCCCAGCATTTT	CATSRGPMNQPQHF	TRBV15	-	-	TRBJ1-5
TGCGCCAGCAGCCAAGGGCGGCGATCGGCTGGAAACACCATATATTTT	CASSQGRRSAGNTIYF	TRBV4-3	-	-	TRBJ1-3
TGTGCCAGCAGTCGGGACAGAGGCTCTGGAAACACCATATATTTT	CASSRDRGSGNTIYF	TRBV27	TRBD1	-	TRBJ1-3
TGTGCCAGCAGCCAGGGGTGTTGTGGGGACCAGACTAGCTCCTACGAGCAGTACTTC	CASSQGCCGDQTSSYEQYF	TRBV7-9	-	-	TRBJ2-7
TGTGCCAGAATTCAGGGAGACACTGAAGCTTTCTTT	CARIQGDTEAFF	TRBV27	-	-	TRBJ1-1
TGTGCCAGCAGCCTCCGGACAGACGGGATACGGGCCGGGGAGCTGTTTTTT	CASSLRTDGIRAGELFF	TRBV7-7	-	once	TRBJ2-2
TGTGCCAGCAGCCTCACCTTAGCGGGGGCGGGCTACAATGAGCAGTTCTTC	CASSLTLAGAGYNEQFF	TRBV7-7	TRBD2	-	TRBJ2-1
TGTGCCAGCTCCCCAAGAGGGGTCGTCACAGATACGCAGTATTTT	CASSPRGVVTDTQYF	TRBV7-6	-	-	TRBJ2-3
TGCGCCAGCAGCCAAGATACTAGCGGGAGTGAAGATACGCAGTATTTT	CASSQDTSGSEDTQYF	TRBV4-3	TRBD2	once	TRBJ2-3
TGTGCCAGTAGTAACTTGAATTCACCCCTCCACTTT	CASSNLNSPLHF	TRBV19	-	-	TRBJ1-6
TGTGCCAGCAGCTCAACCGGGACAGGAAGTGACGAGCAGTACTTC	CASSSTGTGSDEQYF	TRBV7-2	TRBD1	-	TRBJ2-7
TGTGCCAGCAAAGCCAACGCCAAAAACATTCAGTACTTC	CASKANAKNIQYF	TRBV6-6	-	once	TRBJ2-4
TGTGCCAGCAGCTCCGGCGATACGGGGGGCTATGGCTACACCTTC	CASSSGDTGGYGYTF	TRBV11-2	-	-	TRBJ1-2
TGTGCCAGCAGCCAAGTGGGCGGGCCCGGTTTAGATACGCAGTATTTT	CASSQVGGPGLDTQYF	TRBV4-2	-	-	TRBJ2-3
TGTGCCAGCACAGGGATGGGAAACACCATATATTTT	CASTGMGNTIYF	TRBV9	-	-	TRBJ1-3
TGTGCCAGCAGCCAAGATTGGCCAGCGGGAGGGCTCGATGAGCAGTTCTTC	CASSQDWPAGGLDEQFF	TRBV14	TRBD2	-	TRBJ2-1
TGTGCCAGCAGCACTGAATTCCCGGCTAGCGGGGTAAATGAGCAGTTCTTC	CASSTEFPASGVNEQFF	TRBV5-5	TRBD2	-	TRBJ2-1
TGTGCCAGTAGTATAGAGGGGTTTAGCAATCAGCCCCAGCATTTT	CASSIEGFSNQPQHF	TRBV19	-	-	TRBJ1-5
TGTGCCAGCAGCTGGGGACGAAGTTCCCCGGCGTCCGAGCAGTACTTC	CASSWGRSSPASEQYF	TRBV5-4	-	-	TRBJ2-7
TGTGCCAGCAGCTGGAGCGGACCGCCGGGACAACTATCGAACACTGAAGCTTTCTTT	CASSWSGPPGQLSNTEAFF	TRBV7-9	-	-	TRBJ1-1
TGTGCCAGCAGTGAATATAATAGGGCGGAGAATGGCTACACCTTC	CASSEYNRAENGYTF	TRBV25-1	-	-	TRBJ1-2
TGTGCCAGCTCCCCTTCCAATCAGCCCCAGCATTTT	CASSPSNQPQHF	TRBV18	-	-	TRBJ1-5
TGTGCCAGCAGCTTTCCCGGACTAGCGGACAATGAGCAGTTCTTC	CASSFPGLADNEQFF	TRBV11-2	TRBD2	once	TRBJ2-1
TGTGCCAGCGCGAAAAGGCCCACCGCGTGGGACACTGAAGCTTTCTTT	CASAKRPTAWDTEAFF	TRBV27	-	-	TRBJ1-1
TGTGCCACCCGACAGGGGGTAAAAAGGGAGACCCAGTACTTC	CATRQGVKRETQYF	TRBV2	TRBD1	-	TRBJ2-5
TGTGCCACCACCCCCCGAAGTGCAACTAATGAAAAACTGTTTTTT	CATTPRSATNEKLFF	TRBV19	-	-	TRBJ1-4